The 3 T cell receptor beta chains listed next were all sequenced from one sample in a study of blood T cells in healthy people across ages. Then a second PCR, running about 6 to 12 cycles, was carried out with a sample-barcoded 5' primer and a J-beta primer mix. One entry per CDR3 protein, called by TCRdb with MiXCR from the 5' RACE reads. Here the sample spans approximately 600,000 distinct CDR3 sequences, about 53% being singletons. Sequencing was done on a sample of blood. These receptors came from a man aged 55 to 70 in good health.

The chain links TRBV20-1 to TRBJ2-1; D is unresolved. Trimming took 2 bases from V and 5 from J, leaving 13 bases between them. The CDR3 is 14 residues long. Germline CDR1 is DFQATT and CDR2 is SNEGSKA (reference sequence). CDR3 coding DNA: TGCAGTGCTAGATTGTGGCAAAGCCACAATGAGCAGTTCTTC. It yields the protein CSARLWQSHNEQFF.

The chain links TRBV6-6 to TRBJ2-5, with D possibly TRBD1 on 5 matching bases. Germline CDR1 is MNHNY and CDR2 is SVGAGI (reference sequence). There are 16 residues in the CDR3. The germline V and J ends were trimmed by 6 bases and 5 bases, with 22 bases remaining between them. The CDR3 nucleotides are TGTGCCAGCAGCTACGGGCAGGGTAGTCTGGGGGAGACCCAGTACTTC. Its protein is CASSYGQGSLGETQYF.

This clonotype was observed a handful of times. The J gene is TRBJ2-1, the V gene TRBV7-9; 8 bases are shared with TRBD1. This CDR3 has 14 amino acids. Unmatched junction bases numbered 1, after V lost 5 bases and J lost 1 base. The germline CDR1 and CDR2 sequences are SEHNR and FQNEAQ (reference sequence). The CDR3 DNA reads TGTGCCAGCAGCGGGGACAGGTCCTACAATGAGCAGTTCTTC. Protein sequence: CASSGDRSYNEQFF.